A selection of T cell receptor beta chains follows, all from one sample in a study of blood T cell repertoires in COVID-19. TCRdb keeps only in-frame clones here, not all; method: immunoSEQ multiplex PCR. The profile shows about 210,000 clones, about 86% of them singletons. Sequencing was carried out using PBMCs or T cells enriched from blood (not recorded which). The receptor set was obtained from a woman aged 50 to 60 with acute COVID-19. Both conserved end residues are part of each CDR3. D genes are given only for firm matches. The size field is filled for only some rows; it gives once, few, many or a size class.

abundance,v_gene,j_gene,d_gene,CDR3aa,CDR3nt
.,TRBV30,TRBJ2-6,TRBD1,CAWRDRGWANVLTF,TGTGCCTGGAGGGACAGGGGCTGGGCCAACGTCCTGACTTTC
.,TRBV5-1,TRBJ1-2,.,CASSLVSNYGYTF,TGCGCCAGCAGCTTGGTCTCTAACTATGGCTACACCTTC
.,TRBV29-1,TRBJ2-7,TRBD2,CSVRTSDSYEQYF,TGCAGCGTTAGGACTAGCGACTCCTACGAGCAGTACTTC
.,TRBV6-5,TRBJ2-7,.,CASRNMGGRTYEQYF,TGTGCCAGCAGAAACATGGGGGGGCGAACCTACGAGCAGTACTTC
.,TRBV19,TRBJ2-6,TRBD1,CASSIGDRKGSGANVLTF,TGTGCCAGTAGTATCGGGGACAGGAAGGGTTCTGGGGCCAACGTCCTGACTTTC
few,TRBV5-1,TRBJ2-7,.,CASSLTPYEQYF,TGCGCCAGCAGCTTAACTCCCTACGAGCAGTACTTC
.,TRBV7-8,TRBJ1-5,.,CASSFGLNSNQPQHF,TGTGCCAGCAGCTTCGGACTCAATAGCAATCAGCCCCAGCATTTT
.,TRBV29-1,TRBJ1-1,TRBD1,CSVSHTGGTEAFF,TGCAGCGTTTCACATACAGGGGGCACTGAAGCTTTCTTT
.,TRBV5-1,TRBJ2-1,.,CASSLTTLSGNEQFF,TGCGCCAGCAGCTTGACCACCCTTAGCGGTAATGAGCAGTTCTTC
.,TRBV28,TRBJ2-2,TRBD2,CASSPNGEGTGELFF,TGTGCCAGCAGCCCAAACGGGGAGGGCACCGGGGAGCTGTTTTTT
.,TRBV25-1,TRBJ1-2,.,CASKGGDTKFYGYTF,TGTGCCAGCAAAGGGGGGGACACTAAATTCTATGGCTACACCTTC
.,TRBV28,TRBJ1-5,TRBD1,CAILKEAGGRQPQHF,TGTGCCATCCTAAAAGAAGCAGGGGGCAGGCAGCCCCAGCATTTT
.,TRBV28,TRBJ1-1,.,CASSFDRFTEAFF,TGTGCCAGCAGTTTTGACAGATTCACTGAAGCTTTCTTT
.,TRBV19,TRBJ1-1,.,CASSMGQGHPEAFF,TGTGCCAGTAGTATGGGCCAGGGGCATCCTGAAGCTTTCTTT
.,TRBV6-6,TRBJ1-6,.,CASNRQFFNSPLHF,TGTGCCAGCAACCGACAGTTTTTCAATTCACCCCTCCACTTT
.,TRBV29-1,TRBJ2-7,TRBD1,CSVAGTGAGEQYF,TGCAGCGTTGCGGGGACAGGGGCCGGGGAGCAGTACTTC
.,TRBV2,TRBJ1-2,.,CASSRGGQSGYTF,TGTGCCAGCAGTCGAGGAGGGCAGAGCGGCTACACCTTC
.,TRBV9,TRBJ2-1,TRBD2,CASSPLAGGRYNEQFF,TGTGCCAGCAGCCCATTAGCGGGAGGTCGCTACAATGAGCAGTTCTTC
.,TRBV5-1,TRBJ2-7,TRBD1,CASSFGTAPPYEQYF,TGCGCCAGCAGCTTTGGGACAGCTCCCCCCTACGAGCAGTACTTC
.,TRBV18,TRBJ1-1,TRBD1,CASSPDRGLNTEAFF,TGTGCCAGCTCACCCGACAGGGGATTGAACACTGAAGCTTTCTTT
.,TRBV19,TRBJ2-1,TRBD2,CASSIGLAGVNNEQFF,TGTGCCAGTAGTATAGGACTAGCGGGAGTAAACAATGAGCAGTTCTTC
.,TRBV19,TRBJ1-2,TRBD1,CASSLDRGANGYTF,TGTGCCAGTAGTTTGGACAGGGGAGCCAATGGCTACACCTTC
.,TRBV27,TRBJ2-7,TRBD1,CASSSRLWVTGVPYEQYF,TGTGCCAGCAGTTCCCGGCTATGGGTGACAGGGGTTCCCTACGAGCAGTACTTC
.,TRBV11-3,TRBJ2-2,.,CASSSAISGTNTGELFF,TGTGCCAGCAGCTCTGCGATTTCGGGAACGAACACCGGGGAGCTGTTTTTT
.,TRBV7-2,TRBJ2-2,.,CASSLRSIAELFF,TGTGCCAGCAGCTTACGATCGATAGCGGAGCTGTTTTTT
.,TRBV7-6,TRBJ2-2,TRBD2,CASTPLGGTSTTGELFF,TGTGCCAGCACCCCGCTGGGGGGGACCTCGACGACCGGGGAGCTGTTTTTT